This passage covers 31 T cell receptor beta chains from one sample sequenced in a study of blood T cell repertoires in COVID-19. Assay: immunoSEQ multiplex PCR; the TCRdb copy retains only in-frame clones and omits some. The table has about 250,000 clones, 82% seen once; the top ten hold roughly 4.7%. What was sequenced was peripheral blood. All receptors come from a woman in her sixties or seventies with acute or convalescent COVID-19.

This clone was recorded once. The rearrangement uses TRBV6-6 and TRBJ2-1; the match to TRBD1 covers 7 bases. Germline CDR1 MNHNY, CDR2 SVGAGI (reference sequence). J was trimmed by 0 bases and V by 6 bases; bases with no gene match: 5. This CDR3 has 15 residues. Here the CDR3 reads CASSQQGLSYNEQFF. CDR3 nucleotides: TGTGCCAGCAGCCAACAGGGGCTCTCCTACAATGAGCAGTTCTTC.

This rearrangement joins TRBV7-2 to TRBJ1-2, with 9 bases lining up with TRBD1. The CDR3 has 13 amino acids. Germline lookup yields CDR1 SGHTA and CDR2 FQGNSA. V lost 4 bases to trimming and J lost 6 bases; unmatched junction nucleotides: 3. The CDR3 DNA sequence: TGTGCCAGCAGCTCCACAGGGGGCAATGGCTACACCTTC. Residues: CASSSTGGNGYTF.

The rearrangement links TRBV30 to TRBJ1-3, with 8 bases matching TRBD1. V shed 2 bases and J 0 bases; nucleotides not matched to a gene: 21. This CDR3 is built from 21 residues. Per germline, CDR1 GTSNPN and CDR2 SVGIG (reference sequence). This CDR3 reads CAWSPQRGDRRSRFSGNTIYF. The CDR3 DNA reads as TGTGCCTGGAGTCCCCAAAGGGGGGACAGGCGCTCCAGATTCTCTGGAAACACCATATATTTT.

The gene calls are TRBV18 and TRBJ1-6; maybe TRBD1 (5 bases). Looked up from germline, CDR1 is KGHSH and CDR2 is LQKENI. Trimming pared 6 bases from V and 0 bases from J, leaving 12 bases between. This CDR3 region has 16 residues. Here the CDR3 DNA reads TGTGCCAGCTCGCCGACAGCCAGCTCCTATAATTCACCCCTCCACTTT. Its translation is CASSPTASSYNSPLHF.

This clone came up once. The CDR3 nucleotides are TGCGCCAGCAGCCAAGCCCGACAGGGGGGTCAGCCCCAGCATTTT. The encoded protein is CASSQARQGGQPQHF. The chain recombines TRBV4-1 with TRBJ1-5; 9 positions agree with TRBD1. The CDR3 covers 15 residues. Germline assignment: CDR1 MGHRA and CDR2 YSYEKL. V gave up 1 base and J gave up 6 bases; unmatched junction bases: 4.

The J gene is TRBJ2-5, the V gene TRBV12-3 or TRBV12-4, with D perhaps TRBD2 (7 bases). This CDR3 comprises 13 residues. The germline V and J ends were trimmed by 3 bases and 5 bases, with 10 bases remaining between them. CDR3 protein: CASSLGGPETQYF. The DNA for the CDR3 is TGTGCCAGCAGTTTGGGGGGGCCGGAGACCCAGTACTTC.

The V and J genes are TRBV4-2 and TRBJ1-5, with D maybe TRBD1 (6 bases). The CDR3 is 14 residues long. Trimming stripped 3 bases from V and 6 bases from J, with 12 bases between. From germline, CDR1 is LGHNA and CDR2 YNFKEQ. The DNA of the CDR3 is TGTGCCAGCAGCCATGCAGGGGAAGGTCAGCCCCAGCATTTT. This translates into CASSHAGEGQPQHF.

This chain uses TRBV28 with TRBJ1-4, with a possible D match to TRBD1 (5 bases). V lost 3 bases and J lost 7, with 12 bases in between. Germline values: CDR1 MDHEN, CDR2 SYDVKM. The CDR3 loop spans 14 amino acids. The CDR3 DNA reads as TGTGCCAGCAGTTTTTCCGGACAAGGTGAAAAACTGTTTTTT. Amino acid sequence: CASSFSGQGEKLFF.

This clone has only a few counts. It may be a read error: a sequence one base away is much more abundant. The CDR3, as DNA: TGTGCCAGCAGCTTGGGACAGTCCTATGGCTACACCTTC. This gives the protein CASSLGQSYGYTF. This sequence joins TRBV7-9 and TRBJ1-2; TRBD1 aligns across 7 bases. Germline CDR1 and CDR2: SEHNR and FQNEAQ (reference sequence). The CDR3 loop spans 13 amino acids. V shed 3 bases, J shed 4 bases, and the junction held 2 bases outside the gene matches.

J is TRBJ1-1 and V is TRBV7-9; weak D call: TRBD1 (5 bases). The germline V and J ends were trimmed by 4 bases and 5 bases, with 14 bases remaining between them. The germline V gene has CDR1 SEHNR and CDR2 FQNEAQ (reference sequence). This CDR3 is built from 14 residues. CDR3 residues: CASSSLWRGTEAFF. The CDR3, as DNA: TGTGCCAGCAGCTCCCTTTGGAGGGGAACTGAAGCTTTCTTT. Full variable domain (remainder filled in from reference TRBV7-9 and TRBJ1-1): DTGVSQNPRHKITKRGQNVTFRCDPISEHNRLYWYRQTLGQGPEFLTYFQNEAQLEKSRLLSDRFSAERPKGSFSTLEIQRTEQGDSAMYLCASSSLWRGTEAFFGQGTRLTVV.

This clone was observed a few times. The chain joins TRBV20-1 to TRBJ1-2; a possible D gene is TRBD1 (6 bases). Germline CDR1 is DFQATT and CDR2 is SNEGSKA (reference sequence). This CDR3 spans 11 amino acids. With 7 bases removed from V and 0 bases from J, the gap between germline ends came to 6 bases. The CDR3 DNA is TGCAGTGGGACAGCTAACTATGGCTACACCTTC. It translates to CSGTANYGYTF.

The chain carries TRBV6-5 and TRBJ1-1, with D maybe TRBD1 (5 bases). This CDR3 spans 15 amino acids. CDR1 is MNHEY, CDR2 SVGAGI, per germline. V was clipped by 2 bases and J by 3 bases, with 13 bases between them. CDR3 DNA sequence: TGTGCCAGCAGTTACGCGCCGGGACTACACACTGAAGCTTTCTTT. As protein: CASSYAPGLHTEAFF.

This clone is a singleton in its sample. This chain uses TRBV28 with TRBJ1-5; tentatively, D is TRBD1 (5 bases). There are 15 residues in the CDR3. Trimming removed 3 bases at V and 2 bases at J, with 11 bases between. Germline CDR1 and CDR2: MDHEN and SYDVKM. The CDR3 here is CASSFAGPGNQPQHF. In DNA form, the CDR3 reads TGTGCCAGCAGTTTTGCGGGGCCTGGCAATCAGCCCCAGCATTTT.

This chain uses TRBV5-1 with TRBJ2-2; 9 bases line up with TRBD2. The length of the CDR3 is 16 residues. Germline loops: CDR1 SGHRS, CDR2 YFSETQ. Trimming took 0 bases from V and 2 from J; bases not matched to a gene: 2. CDR3 nucleotides: TGCGCCAGCAGCTTGGAGGGACTAGCTAACACCGGGGAGCTGTTTTTT. Translation: CASSLEGLANTGELFF.

The chain couples TRBV10-3 to TRBJ2-2, with TRBD2 matching over 9 bases. Germline CDR1 and CDR2: ENHRY and SYGVKD. Losses at the gene ends were 1 base for V and 4 bases for J; bases not matched to a gene: 7. The CDR3 spans 17 residues. The CDR3 coding sequence is TGTGCCATCAGTGAGTTTTTAGCGGGGGAGCCCACCGGGGAGCTGTTTTTT. This gives the protein CAISEFLAGEPTGELFF.

This sequence joins TRBV28 and TRBJ1-5; tentatively, D is TRBD1 (5 bases). Per the germline V gene, CDR1 is MDHEN and CDR2 is SYDVKM. This CDR3 contains 15 residues. V was trimmed by 7 bases and J by 4 bases, leaving 17 bases between them. CDR3 residues: CASTLGGGWNQPQHF. The CDR3 DNA reads TGTGCCAGCACCCTTGGGGGGGGGTGGAATCAGCCCCAGCATTTT.

This clone came up once. The chain recombines TRBV5-1 with TRBJ2-7; TRBD1 matches 7 bases. CDR3 size: 15 residues. V gave up 3 bases and J gave up 0 bases; unmatched junction bases: 6. From germline, CDR1 is SGHRS and CDR2 YFSETQ. The CDR3 DNA reads TGCGCCAGCAGCTATCAGGGACAGACCTCCTACGAGCAGTACTTC. It is translated as CASSYQGQTSYEQYF.

This sequence joins TRBV5-1 and TRBJ1-5; D possibly corresponds to TRBD1 (6 bases). CDR3 size: 14 residues. The germline V gene has CDR1 SGHRS and CDR2 YFSETQ. V was trimmed by 3 bases and J by 7 bases, leaving 14 bases between them. CDR3 coding DNA: TGCGCCAGCAGCTGGGGGCAGGGGACGCAGCCCCAGCATTTT. Translation gives CASSWGQGTQPQHF.

The chain has TRBV4-1 and TRBJ2-7; unclear D gene. Trimming pared 0 bases from V and 5 bases from J, leaving 17 bases between. Germline V lookup: CDR1 MGHRA, CDR2 YSYEKL. The CDR3 contains 16 residues. The CDR3 loop is CASSQDLTAPWDEQYF. The DNA of the CDR3 is TGCGCCAGCAGCCAAGATCTGACTGCACCTTGGGACGAGCAGTACTTC.

This clone was seen a few times. The rearrangement links TRBV5-4 to TRBJ1-1; 7 bases are shared with TRBD1. The CDR3 is 14 residues long. Trimming cost V 1 base and J 5 bases; bases outside gene matches: 5. The V gene's germline CDR1 is SGHNT and CDR2 YYREEE (reference sequence). CDR3 sequence: CASSLTGVLTEAFF. The CDR3 nucleotides read TGTGCCAGCAGCTTGACAGGGGTGCTTACTGAAGCTTTCTTT.

The chain employs TRBV4-1 and TRBJ1-5; D unclear. The ends were cut back, 0 bases at V and 4 bases at J, with 13 bases in the middle. The V gene's germline CDR1 is MGHRA and CDR2 YSYEKL. The CDR3 is 16 residues long. CDR3 nucleotide sequence: TGCGCCAGCAGCCAAGATGATCGGGTAGCAAATCAGCCCCAGCATTTT. Amino acids: CASSQDDRVANQPQHF.

This clone was counted between two and nine times. This chain joins TRBV11-2 and TRBJ2-7, with D perhaps TRBD1 (5 bases). V shed 3 bases and J shed 3 bases, with 9 bases lying between them. Germline assignment: CDR1 SGHAT and CDR2 FQNNGV. CDR3 length equals 13 residues. CDR3 in amino acids: CASSFDRSYEQYF. The CDR3 DNA sequence: TGTGCCAGCAGCTTTGACAGAAGCTACGAGCAGTACTTC. Based on the CDR3 plus reference TRBV11-2 and TRBJ2-7, the full variable domain is EAGVAQSPRYKIIEKRQSVAFWCNPISGHATLYWYQQILGQGPKLLIQFQNNGVVDDSQLPKDRFSAERLKGVDSTLKIQPAKLEDSAVYLCASSFDRSYEQYFGPGTRLTVT.

V gene TRBV12-3 or TRBV12-4 combines with J gene TRBJ1-2, with D unresolved. The CDR3 length is 13 residues. V shed 7 bases and J shed 0 bases, with 9 bases lying between them. The CDR3 DNA reads as TGTGCCAGCACATTTGGAGCTAACTATGGCTACACCTTC. Translating it yields CASTFGANYGYTF.

This clone came up a few times. V and J are TRBV18 and TRBJ1-1, with 8 bases matching TRBD1. CDR1 and CDR2 (germline): KGHSH, LQKENI. CDR3 length equals 15 residues. V lost 4 bases to trimming and J lost 6 bases; unmatched junction nucleotides: 10. The CDR3 loop reads CASSLQGADQAEAFF. In DNA form, the CDR3 reads TGTGCCAGCTCACTCCAGGGGGCCGATCAGGCTGAAGCTTTCTTT.

This clone was observed once. The CDR3 loop reads CASSFQVDRRNTIYF. The CDR3, as DNA: TGTGCCAGCAGCTTTCAGGTCGACAGGCGAAACACCATATATTTT. The rearrangement joins TRBV5-8 to TRBJ1-3, with TRBD1 as a possible D gene (6 bases). Germline-derived CDR1 and CDR2 are SGHTS and YDEGEE. The V end was cut by 2 bases, the J end by 5 bases, with 14 bases between. The CDR3 totals 15 residues.

V gene TRBV10-1 combines with J gene TRBJ1-1, with D maybe TRBD1 (5 bases). The CDR3 sequence is 14 residues long. Germline CDR1 reads WNHNN; CDR2 reads SYGVQD (reference sequence). Trimming took 6 bases from V and 5 from J, leaving 16 bases between them. This CDR3 reads CASRSGRGETEAFF. Here the CDR3 DNA reads TGCGCCAGCAGATCGGGTCGGGGGGAAACTGAAGCTTTCTTT.

CDR3 loop: CASSPMPGGKGYGGYTF. CDR3 nucleotide sequence: TGCGCCAGCAGCCCCATGCCAGGGGGGAAGGGCTACGGTGGCTACACCTTC. The V gene is TRBV5-1, the J gene TRBJ1-2, with 7 bases identical to TRBD1. This CDR3 is built from 17 residues. The V and J ends lost 4 bases and 7 bases, in that order; junction bases with no gene match: 19. Germline lookup yields CDR1 SGHRS and CDR2 YFSETQ.

This sequence joins TRBV11-2 and TRBJ1-1; 8 nucleotides match TRBD1. The V gene's germline CDR1 is SGHAT and CDR2 FQNNGV. The ends lost 5 bases at V and 3 bases at J; junction bases unmatched: 11. CDR3 length equals 16 residues. Here the CDR3 DNA reads TGTGCCAGCAGCCCGCTGGGCAGGGGGCAACACACTGAAGCTTTCTTT. Translation: CASSPLGRGQHTEAFF. Variable domain in full (rest from reference TRBV11-2 and TRBJ1-1): EAGVAQSPRYKIIEKRQSVAFWCNPISGHATLYWYQQILGQGPKLLIQFQNNGVVDDSQLPKDRFSAERLKGVDSTLKIQPAKLEDSAVYLCASSPLGRGQHTEAFFGQGTRLTVV.

The V and J genes are TRBV7-9 and TRBJ1-2; unclear D gene. Trimming pared 3 bases from V and 4 bases from J, leaving 18 bases between. Per germline, CDR1 SEHNR and CDR2 FQNEAQ (reference sequence). CDR3 length: 16 amino acids. In DNA form, the CDR3 reads TGTGCCAGCAGCTTCGAGGGAACCCCTACCCGCTATGGCTACACCTTC. Its protein is CASSFEGTPTRYGYTF. The full variable domain, in which reference TRBV7-9 and TRBJ1-2 provide the parts outside the CDR3, is DTGVSQNPRHKITKRGQNVTFRCDPISEHNRLYWYRQTLGQGPEFLTYFQNEAQLEKSRLLSDRFSAERPKGSFSTLEIQRTEQGDSAMYLCASSFEGTPTRYGYTFGSGTRLTVV.

The V and J genes are TRBV19 and TRBJ1-3; D is undetermined. V was trimmed by 7 bases and J by 0 bases, leaving 16 bases between them. The CDR3 has 16 residues. Germline CDR1 reads LNHDA; CDR2 reads SQIVND (reference sequence). For the CDR3, the DNA is TGTGCCAGTACCCAAAATCCGCGGAGCTCTGGAAACACCATATATTTT. Translating gives CASTQNPRSSGNTIYF.

This clone was picked up one time. The CDR3 region is CASSPGFSSGYNSPLHF. Written as DNA, the CDR3 is TGTGCCAGCAGCCCAGGGTTCTCAAGTGGATATAATTCACCCCTCCACTTT. The chain combines TRBV5-6 with TRBJ1-6; weak D call: TRBD1 (5 bases). CDR3 length: 17 amino acids. The V gene's germline CDR1 is SGHDT and CDR2 YYEEEE. V was clipped by 4 bases and J by 4 bases, with 18 bases between them. Supplemented by reference TRBV5-6 and TRBJ1-6, the full variable domain reads DAGVTQSPTHLIKTRGQQVTLRCSPKSGHDTVSWYQQALGQGPQFIFQYYEEEERQRGNFPDRFSGHQFPNYSSELNVNALLLGDSALYLCASSPGFSSGYNSPLHFGNGTRLTVT.